This T cell receptor beta chain is from a study of blood T cells in healthy people across ages. Comments on this clonotype: Its target is not known.

This CDR3 contains 13 residues. V lost 6 bases, J lost 7 bases, and 18 bases lay in between. CDR1 is SQVTM and CDR2 is ANQGSEA in the germline V gene. At least 5.5 micrograms of total RNA were extracted per sample. The authors ran a second PCR of 7 to 11 cycles using a sample-barcoded 5' primer and a J-beta primer mix. Each single sample gave us at least 2.5 million CDR3-containing paired-end reads. MiXCR, applied by TCRdb to the 5' RACE reads, yields one record per CDR3 protein. The data hold roughly 1.6 million distinct CDR3 sequences, with around 36% observed a single time. Findings and limits, study-wide: A strong correlation between TCR beta diversity and naive T cell percentage was seen. Versus aged donors, long-lived donors had higher diversity and more naive CD4+ cells.

The chain couples TRBV29-1 to TRBJ1-2; the D gene is possibly TRBD1 (5 bases). The sequence came from a woman in her twenties or thirties in good health. Sequencing was done on a sample of blood. The CDR3 bases are TGCAGCGTCCAGCCTCGGACGAGGGGTGGCTACACCTTC. It translates to CSVQPRTRGGYTF.